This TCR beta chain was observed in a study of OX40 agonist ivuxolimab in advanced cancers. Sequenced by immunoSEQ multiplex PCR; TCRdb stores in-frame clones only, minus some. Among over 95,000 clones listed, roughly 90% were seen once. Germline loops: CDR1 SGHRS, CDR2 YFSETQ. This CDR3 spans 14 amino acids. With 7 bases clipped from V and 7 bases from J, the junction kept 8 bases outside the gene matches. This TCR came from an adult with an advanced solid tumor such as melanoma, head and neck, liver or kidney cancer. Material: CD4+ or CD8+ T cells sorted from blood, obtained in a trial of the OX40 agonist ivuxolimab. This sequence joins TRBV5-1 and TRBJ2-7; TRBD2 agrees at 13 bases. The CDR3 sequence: CASWRGLAGEEQYF. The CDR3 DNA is TGCGCCAGCTGGCGAGGACTAGCGGGGGAAGAGCAGTACTTC.